A single sample is the source of the 20 T cell receptor beta chains below, sequenced in a study of T cell responses to AZD1222 COVID-19 vaccine. Method: immunoSEQ multiplex PCR; TCRdb's copy keeps in-frame clones and lacks some. The data hold 90,000 or so clones, with around nine tenths observed a single time. Material: peripheral blood, obtained on day 0 of AZD1222 vaccination. Receptors originate from an adult in good health.

This clone was observed a single time. Different DNA sequences within this sample yield the same CDR3. The chain employs TRBV12-3 or TRBV12-4 and TRBJ2-2; weak D call: TRBD2 (6 bases). V shed 3 bases and J shed 6 bases, with 8 bases lying between them. This CDR3 comprises 13 residues. This chain's CDR3 is CASSLGGAGELFF. CDR3 DNA sequence: TGTGCCAGCAGTTTGGGGGGAGCCGGGGAGCTGTTTTTT.

The gene calls are TRBV18 and TRBJ1-3; no reliable D call. V was trimmed by 0 bases and J by 5 bases, leaving 5 bases between them. Germline CDR1 is KGHSH and CDR2 is LQKENI. The CDR3 is 13 amino acids. The CDR3 DNA follows: TGTGCCAGCTCACCACCTATAAGAAACACCATATATTTT. Its translation is CASSPPIRNTIYF.

This clone has just one count. The chain joins TRBV11-2 to TRBJ1-2, with D possibly being TRBD1 (6 bases). The V gene lost 0 bases and the J gene lost 4 bases, with 12 bases spanning the gap. The CDR3 sequence is 15 residues long. Germline values: CDR1 SGHAT, CDR2 FQNNGV. The CDR3 sequence is CASSLDTGGVYGYTF. The CDR3 region has the DNA TGTGCCAGCAGCTTAGATACGGGGGGCGTCTATGGCTACACCTTC.

V and J are TRBV27 and TRBJ1-5, with D possibly matching TRBD1 (6 bases). V lost 7 bases and J 0 bases, leaving 31 bases between the germline ends. This CDR3 is 21 amino acids long. Germline V CDR1 and CDR2: MNHEY, SMNVEV (reference sequence). CDR3 in DNA: TGTGCCAGCAAGGCCTACCGGGGAGGGTCAGGGGCCCTAAATAGCAATCAGCCCCAGCATTTT. The encoded protein is CASKAYRGGSGALNSNQPQHF.

The chain links TRBV7-9 to TRBJ2-6; 7 nucleotides match TRBD1. Germline CDR1 SEHNR, CDR2 FQNEAQ (reference sequence). The V gene end was trimmed by 5 bases and the J gene end by 3 bases; junction bases not matched to a gene: 10. The CDR3 runs to 17 residues. For the CDR3, the DNA is TGTGCCAGCAGCAGCCCCAGGGGGATGGGTGGGGCCAACGTCCTGACTTTC. It is translated as CASSSPRGMGGANVLTF.

The rearrangement uses TRBV3-1 (or the pseudogene TRBV3-2) and TRBJ1-6; D gene uncertain. V lost 4 bases to trimming and J lost 11 bases, with 18 bases between them. This CDR3 has 15 amino acids. Germline lookup yields CDR1 LGHDT and CDR2 YNNKEL (reference sequence). The CDR3: CASSPDGRRAPPLHF. As DNA, the CDR3 is TGTGCCAGCAGCCCCGATGGTAGGAGGGCTCCACCCCTCCACTTT.

This rearrangement joins TRBV4-2 to TRBJ2-7; the match to TRBD2 covers 10 bases. CDR1 LGHNA and CDR2 YNFKEQ come from the germline V gene. This CDR3 region has 17 residues. V was clipped by 0 bases and J by 1 base; unmatched bases: 6. Here the CDR3 DNA reads TGTGCCAGCAGCCAAGACGATAGCGGGAGGCTTTCCTACGAGCAGTACTTC. Its protein is CASSQDDSGRLSYEQYF.

The rearrangement uses TRBV4-2 and TRBJ2-3, with 10 positions matching TRBD2. Germline V CDR1 and CDR2: LGHNA, YNFKEQ. J lost 0 bases, V lost 0 bases, and 6 bases had no gene match. The CDR3 has 18 amino acids. The CDR3 DNA reads TGTGCCAGCAGCCAAGAATTAGCGGGGGGCGGTAGCACAGATACGCAGTATTTT. As protein: CASSQELAGGGSTDTQYF.

CDR3: CASSRYPGLGAQYF. The CDR3 coding sequence is TGTGCCAGCAGCCGATATCCCGGTCTGGGGGCCCAGTACTTC. J is TRBJ2-5 and V is TRBV7-3; D assignment may be TRBD1 or TRBD2 (5 bases each). The V and J ends lost 5 bases and 9 bases respectively, with 19 bases between them. The CDR3 covers 14 residues. Germline CDR1 SGHTA, CDR2 FQGTGA.

This clone was seen only a few times. The gene calls are TRBV5-1 and TRBJ1-1; TRBD1 matches 9 bases. From germline, CDR1 is SGHRS and CDR2 YFSETQ. The length of the CDR3 is 14 residues. The J segment lost 3 bases and the V segment lost 4 bases, leaving 4 bases of the junction unmatched. CDR3 residues: CASSQGQGDTEAFF. CDR3 sequence (DNA): TGCGCCAGCAGCCAGGGACAGGGAGACACTGAAGCTTTCTTT.

This clone was found once. V usage is TRBV20-1 and J usage is TRBJ1-5, with D possibly TRBD1 on 6 matching bases. CDR1 and CDR2 from the germline V gene are DFQATT and SNEGSKA (reference sequence). Trimming took 3 bases from V and 2 from J, leaving 11 bases between them. This CDR3 is built from 14 residues. DNA of the CDR3: TGCAGTGCTAGTGAGGGGGGTGGCAATCAGCCCCAGCATTTT. This codes for CSASEGGGNQPQHF.

The chain is built from TRBV3-1 (or the pseudogene TRBV3-2) and TRBJ2-3; no firm D call. The V end lost 2 bases, the J end lost 2 bases, and 20 bases lay between the germline ends. The CDR3 has 18 residues. The V gene's germline CDR1 is LGHDT and CDR2 YNNKEL (reference sequence). CDR3: CASSQTLINENFTDTQYF. The CDR3 DNA sequence: TGTGCCAGCAGCCAAACCCTCATCAATGAGAATTTCACAGATACGCAGTATTTT.

J is TRBJ2-1 and V is TRBV4-3, with D tentatively TRBD2 (6 bases). The CDR3 loop spans 16 amino acids. CDR1 is LGHNA, CDR2 YSLEER, per germline. Trimming removed 0 bases from V and 2 bases from J, with 11 bases in between. The DNA of the CDR3 is TGCGCCAGCAGCCAAGAAGTCGGAGGGGCCTACAATGAGCAGTTCTTC. It specifies CASSQEVGGAYNEQFF.

CDR3: CASSAPGTSGSYEQYF. The CDR3 DNA reads TGTGCCAGCAGCGCCCCCGGGACTAGCGGGAGCTACGAGCAGTACTTC. The chain combines TRBV7-8 with TRBJ2-7; 14 nucleotides match TRBD2. This CDR3 contains 16 residues. CDR1 is SGHVS, CDR2 FQNEAQ, per germline. Trimming took 5 bases from V and 3 from J; bases not matched to a gene: 6. Drawing the rest from reference TRBV7-8 and TRBJ2-7, the complete variable domain is GAGVSQSPRYKVAKRGQDVALRCDPISGHVSLFWYQQALGQGPEFLTYFQNEAQLDKSGLPSDRFFAERPEGSVSTLKIQRTQQEDSAVYLCASSAPGTSGSYEQYFGPGTRLTVT.

This clone appeared a single time. The chain is built from TRBV30 and TRBJ1-2, with TRBD1 identical over 7 bases. After removal of 1 base from V and 1 base from J, the junction contained 0 bases not matched to a gene. The CDR3 extends over 13 amino acids. Germline loops: CDR1 GTSNPN, CDR2 SVGIG (reference sequence). CDR3 in DNA: TGTGCCTGGAGTGACAGGGGTAACTATGGCTACACCTTC. This translates into CAWSDRGNYGYTF.

The rearrangement links TRBV5-4 to TRBJ2-7; TRBD1 aligns across 8 bases. Germline CDR1 is SGHNT and CDR2 is YYREEE (reference sequence). V was clipped by 4 bases and J by 0 bases; unmatched bases: 9. The CDR3 length is 16 residues. Written as DNA, the CDR3 is TGTGCCAGCAGCCACCGACAGGGGATTACCTCCTACGAGCAGTACTTC. It yields the protein CASSHRQGITSYEQYF.

CDR3: CASSYPRDPTLTF. The CDR3 nucleotides are TGTGCCAGCAGTTACCCACGCGACCCAACTTTGACCTTC. This chain uses TRBV6-2 or TRBV6-3 with TRBJ1-2, with D unclear. Germline values: CDR1 MNHEY, CDR2 SVGEGT. The CDR3 consists of 13 residues. V dropped 2 bases and J dropped 14 bases, with 18 bases sitting between them.

CDR3 loop: CASSQTLQGGELFF. The CDR3 DNA reads TGTGCCAGCAGCCAAACTTTACAGGGAGGGGAGCTGTTTTTT. This chain uses TRBV7-3 with TRBJ2-2, with D tentatively TRBD1 (6 bases). The length of the CDR3 is 14 residues. Trimming removed 5 bases at V and 8 bases at J, with 15 bases between. The germline CDR1 and CDR2 sequences are SGHTA and FQGTGA.

The chain links TRBV7-9 to TRBJ2-7; no reliable D call. This CDR3 is 15 amino acids long. With 3 bases removed from V and 0 bases from J, the gap between germline ends came to 12 bases. The germline gives CDR1 SEHNR, CDR2 FQNEAQ (reference sequence). The CDR3 here is CASSLDGIHSYEQYF. CDR3 in DNA: TGTGCCAGCAGCTTGGATGGTATCCACTCCTACGAGCAGTACTTC. The entire variable domain, with the rest obtained from reference TRBV7-9 and TRBJ2-7, is as follows: DTGVSQNPRHKITKRGQNVTFRCDPISEHNRLYWYRQTLGQGPEFLTYFQNEAQLEKSRLLSDRFSAERPKGSFSTLEIQRTEQGDSAMYLCASSLDGIHSYEQYFGPGTRLTVT.

The chain is built from TRBV6-4 and TRBJ2-6; D might be TRBD1 or TRBD2, each matching 5 bases. There are 16 residues in the CDR3. V shed 3 bases and J shed 3 bases, with 12 bases lying between them. Per germline, CDR1 MRHNA and CDR2 SNTAGT. CDR3 DNA sequence: TGTGCCAGCAGTGATTCCGGGGCAGGTGGGGCCAACGTCCTGACTTTC. This translates into CASSDSGAGGANVLTF.